This T cell receptor (beta chain) comes out of a study of human T cells and chemical hapten exposure. As for time point: pre-sensitization, week 0. Treatment here: therapeutic diphenylcyclopropenone sensitization with weekly scalp DPC. Sequencing started from total RNA isolated from unfractionated whole blood. Each CDR3 protein is one row after TCRdb ran MiXCR on the RACE reads. In the table there are approximately 32,000 distinct CDR3 sequences, approximately 12% of which are singletons. This clonotype was seen a handful of times. V was cut by 5 bases and J by 4 bases, with 13 bases left in between. The CDR3 is 13 amino acids. Per the germline V gene, CDR1 is SQVTM and CDR2 is ANQGSEA.

Specimen: whole blood, collected in connection with sensitization to the hapten diphenylcyclopropenone (DPC). V and J are TRBV29-1 and TRBJ2-3; D is possibly TRBD1 or TRBD2 (6 bases each). The sequence was obtained from a woman aged 40 to 50 with alopecia areata. Some clones in this sample may be carry-over from other donors' samples. CDR3 protein: CSVFEGGSDTQYF. Here the CDR3 DNA reads TGCAGCGTTTTCGAGGGGGGATCAGATACGCAGTATTTT.